The clone carrying this TCR beta chain was recorded a few times. Its specificity is unknown. This record belongs to a study of memory CD4+ T cells and cytomegalovirus serostatus. Study findings and constraints: The CMV-associated TCR signature appears largely within the CD4+ memory repertoire.

Single viable CD3+CD4+CD8-CD45RO+ cells were sorted as the memory CD4+ T cells. The table came from immunoSEQ multiplex PCR; TCRdb's copy has only in-frame clones and leaves some out. Of approximately 46,000 clones in the sample, around four fifths are singletons; the top ten hold under 0.7%. Trimming took 2 bases from V and 5 from J, leaving 10 bases between them. The V gene's germline CDR1 is SGHRS and CDR2 YFSETQ. CDR3 size: 13 residues. The V gene is TRBV5-1, the J gene TRBJ2-5, with D possibly TRBD1 on 6 matching bases. What was sequenced was memory CD4+ T cells from blood. The sequence was collected from an adult in good health and CMV-seronegative. CDR3 sequence (DNA): TGCGCCAGCAGCTTCCGACAGGCGGAGACCCAGTACTTC. Protein product: CASSFRQAETQYF.